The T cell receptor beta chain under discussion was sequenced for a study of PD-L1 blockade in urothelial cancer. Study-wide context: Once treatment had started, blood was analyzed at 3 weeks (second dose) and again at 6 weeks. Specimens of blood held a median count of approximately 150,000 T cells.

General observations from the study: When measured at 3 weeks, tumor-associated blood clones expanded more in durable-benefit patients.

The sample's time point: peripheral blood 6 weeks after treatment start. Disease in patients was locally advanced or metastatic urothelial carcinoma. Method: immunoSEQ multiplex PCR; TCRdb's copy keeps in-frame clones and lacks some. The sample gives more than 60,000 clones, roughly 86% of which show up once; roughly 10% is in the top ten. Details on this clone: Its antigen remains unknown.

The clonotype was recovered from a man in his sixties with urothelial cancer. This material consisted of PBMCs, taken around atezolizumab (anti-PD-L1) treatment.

The CDR3 bases are TGCGCCAGCAGCCAAGATGCTCCCAGGGGGGCCTACGAGCAGTACTTC. This encodes CASSQDAPRGAYEQYF. V gene TRBV4-1 combines with J gene TRBJ2-7; a weak D match, TRBD1 (7 bases). The germline CDR1 and CDR2 sequences are MGHRA and YSYEKL. V gave up 0 bases and J gave up 2 bases, with 14 bases separating them. There are 16 residues in the CDR3.